The clone carrying this T cell receptor beta chain was recorded at least ten times. Its antigen is not known. This entry is derived from a study of T cells in Graves' hyperthyroidism and ophthalmopathy. Whole-study context: Before treatment of any kind, peripheral blood was taken at initial diagnosis. Overall study findings and caveats: Ophthalmopathy was predicted by the model a median of about six months ahead of onset.

The V gene's germline CDR1 is SGHTA and CDR2 FQGNSA. V was clipped by 2 bases and J by 8 bases; unmatched bases: 9. The CDR3 is 16 amino acids. TCR beta CDR3 sequences were amplified from RNA transcripts. A set of HTBI primers served as the primers for a first-round RT-PCR of the TCR CDR3. TCRdb re-called the multiplex PCR reads through MiXCR, storing one row per CDR3 protein. The table has roughly 500,000 distinct CDR3 sequences, more than 15% seen once. The diagnostic basis comprised clinical symptoms, serum thyroxine and TRAb, thyroid ultrasound and orbital computed tomography. From 10 ml of fresh peripheral blood, PBMCs were isolated.

Specimen: blood. The V call is TRBV7-2, the J call TRBJ1-2; 12 positions match TRBD1. The sequence came from a woman in her 30s with Graves' ophthalmopathy. The DNA for the CDR3 is TGTGCCAGCAGCTTAAAACTCGGGACAGGGGGCTGGGGCTACACCTTC. As protein: CASSLKLGTGGWGYTF.